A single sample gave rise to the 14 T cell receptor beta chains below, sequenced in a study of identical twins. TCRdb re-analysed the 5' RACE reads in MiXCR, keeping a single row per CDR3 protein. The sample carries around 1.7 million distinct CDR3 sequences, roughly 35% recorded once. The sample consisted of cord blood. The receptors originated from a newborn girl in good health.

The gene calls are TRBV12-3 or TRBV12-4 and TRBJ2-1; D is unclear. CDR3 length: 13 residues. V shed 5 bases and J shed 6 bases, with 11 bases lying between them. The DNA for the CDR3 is TGTGCCAGCAGTCGTTATGGGGTCAATGAGCAGTTCTTC. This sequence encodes CASSRYGVNEQFF.

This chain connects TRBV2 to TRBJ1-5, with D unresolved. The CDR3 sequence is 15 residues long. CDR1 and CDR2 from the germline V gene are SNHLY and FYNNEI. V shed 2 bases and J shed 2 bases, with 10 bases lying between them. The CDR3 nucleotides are TGTGCCAGCAGTGAAAGTGACAAAGGCAATCAGCCCCAGCATTTT. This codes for CASSESDKGNQPQHF.

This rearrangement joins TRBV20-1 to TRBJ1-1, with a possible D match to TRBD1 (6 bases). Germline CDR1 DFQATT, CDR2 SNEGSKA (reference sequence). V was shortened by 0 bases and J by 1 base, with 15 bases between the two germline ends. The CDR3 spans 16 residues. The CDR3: CSAREGGGLGNTEAFF. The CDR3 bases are TGCAGTGCTAGAGAGGGTGGGGGGCTCGGGAACACTGAAGCTTTCTTT.

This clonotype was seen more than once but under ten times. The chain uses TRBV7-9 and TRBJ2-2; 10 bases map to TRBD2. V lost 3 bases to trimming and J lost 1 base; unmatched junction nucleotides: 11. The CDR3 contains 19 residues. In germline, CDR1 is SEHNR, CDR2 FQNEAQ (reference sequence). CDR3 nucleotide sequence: TGTGCCAGCAGCTTCCGGCTAGCGGGAGAGTCTCTGAACACCGGGGAGCTGTTTTTT. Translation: CASSFRLAGESLNTGELFF.

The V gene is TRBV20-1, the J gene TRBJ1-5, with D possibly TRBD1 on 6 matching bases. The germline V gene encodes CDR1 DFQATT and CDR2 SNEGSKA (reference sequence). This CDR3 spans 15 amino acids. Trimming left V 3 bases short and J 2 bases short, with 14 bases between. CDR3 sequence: CSASWGAQGNQPQHF. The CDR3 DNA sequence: TGCAGTGCTAGCTGGGGGGCCCAGGGCAATCAGCCCCAGCATTTT.

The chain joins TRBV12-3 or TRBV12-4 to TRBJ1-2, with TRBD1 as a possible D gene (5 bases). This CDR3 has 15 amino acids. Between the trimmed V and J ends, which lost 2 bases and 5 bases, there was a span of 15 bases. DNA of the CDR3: TGTGCCAGCAGTTTACGGGGGGACCCCTCGTATGGCTACACCTTC. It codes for CASSLRGDPSYGYTF.

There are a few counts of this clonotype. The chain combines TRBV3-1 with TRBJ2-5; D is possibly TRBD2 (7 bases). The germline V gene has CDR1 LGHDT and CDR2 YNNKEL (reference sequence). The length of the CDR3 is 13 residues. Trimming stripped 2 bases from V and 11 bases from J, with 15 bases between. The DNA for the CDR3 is TGTGCCAGCAGCCAATTGCGAGGGGGGGAGCAGTACTTC. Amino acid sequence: CASSQLRGGEQYF.

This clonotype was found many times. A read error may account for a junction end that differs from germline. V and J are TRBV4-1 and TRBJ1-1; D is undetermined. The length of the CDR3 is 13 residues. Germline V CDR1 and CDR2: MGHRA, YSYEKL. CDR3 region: CASSQDGDTEAFF. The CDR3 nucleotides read TGTGCCAGCAGCCAAGATGGGGACACTGAAGCTTTCTTT.

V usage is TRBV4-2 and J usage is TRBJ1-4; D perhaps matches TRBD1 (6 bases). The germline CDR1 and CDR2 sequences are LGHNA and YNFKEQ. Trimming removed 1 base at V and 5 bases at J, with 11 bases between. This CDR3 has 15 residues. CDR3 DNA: TGTGCCAGCAGCCAAGGGGGGCAGTTCAATGAAAAACTGTTTTTT. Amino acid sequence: CASSQGGQFNEKLFF.

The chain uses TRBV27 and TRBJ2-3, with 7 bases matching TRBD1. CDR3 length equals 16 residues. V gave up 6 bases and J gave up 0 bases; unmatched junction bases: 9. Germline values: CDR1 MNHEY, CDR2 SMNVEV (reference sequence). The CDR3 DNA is TGTGCCAGCAGGCCCCCCAGGGGGTCTAGCACAGATACGCAGTATTTT. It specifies CASRPPRGSSTDTQYF.

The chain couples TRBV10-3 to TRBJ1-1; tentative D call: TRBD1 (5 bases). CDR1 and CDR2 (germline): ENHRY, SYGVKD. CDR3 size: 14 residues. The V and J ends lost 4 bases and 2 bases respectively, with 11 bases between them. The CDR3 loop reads CAISVREGNTEAFF. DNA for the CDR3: TGTGCCATCAGTGTCAGGGAGGGAAACACTGAAGCTTTCTTT.

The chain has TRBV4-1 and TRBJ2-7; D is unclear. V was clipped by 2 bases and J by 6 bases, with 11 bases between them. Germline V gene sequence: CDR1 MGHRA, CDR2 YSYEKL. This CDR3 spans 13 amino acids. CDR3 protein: CASSQFALSEQYF. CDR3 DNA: TGCGCCAGCAGCCAATTTGCGCTCTCCGAGCAGTACTTC.

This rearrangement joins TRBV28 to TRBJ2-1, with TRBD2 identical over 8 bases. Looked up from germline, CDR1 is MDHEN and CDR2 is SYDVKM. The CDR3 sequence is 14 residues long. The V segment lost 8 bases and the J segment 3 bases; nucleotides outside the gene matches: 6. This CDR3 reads CASAREGGYNEQFF. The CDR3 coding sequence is TGTGCCAGCGCTCGGGAGGGGGGCTACAATGAGCAGTTCTTC.

CDR3 sequence (DNA): TGCAGTGCTAGATGGAGACTAGAGGGGCTGGAGCAGTACTTC. Translating gives CSARWRLEGLEQYF. The chain has TRBV20-1 and TRBJ2-7; a possible D gene is TRBD2 (6 bases). V dropped 2 bases and J dropped 7 bases, with 18 bases sitting between them. CDR3 length: 14 amino acids. In germline, CDR1 is DFQATT, CDR2 SNEGSKA (reference sequence).